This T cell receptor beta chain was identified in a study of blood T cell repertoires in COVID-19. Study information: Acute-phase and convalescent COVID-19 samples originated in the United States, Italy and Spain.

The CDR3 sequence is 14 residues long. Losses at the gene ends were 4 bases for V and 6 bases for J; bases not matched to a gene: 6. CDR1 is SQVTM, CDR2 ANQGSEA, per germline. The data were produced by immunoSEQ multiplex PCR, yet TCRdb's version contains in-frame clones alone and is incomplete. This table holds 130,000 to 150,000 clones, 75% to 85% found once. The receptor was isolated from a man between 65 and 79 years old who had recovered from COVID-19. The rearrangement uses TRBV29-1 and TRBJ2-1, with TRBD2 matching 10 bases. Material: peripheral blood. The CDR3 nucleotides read TGCAGCGTTGGGCAGGCTAGCGGGAGCAATGAGCAGTTCTTC. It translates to CSVGQASGSNEQFF.